Listed below are T cell receptor beta chains from one sample, sequenced in a study of T cell responses to AZD1222 COVID-19 vaccine. Method: immunoSEQ multiplex PCR; TCRdb's copy keeps in-frame clones and lacks some. This repertoire shows about 140,000 clones, 90% found once; its top ten account for about 3%. The sequenced sample was peripheral blood, obtained on day 0 of AZD1222 vaccination. The receptors originated from an adult in good health. CDR3s include the opening cysteine and the closing phenylalanine or tryptophan. D genes are given only for firm matches. Expanded clones are given a class, and other clones once, few, many or no size at all.

>-|TRBV14|-|TRBJ1-6
TGTGCCAGCAGCCATATGCCCGGGTTTTCACCCCTCCACTTT
CASSHMPGFSPLHF
>-|TRBV9|-|TRBJ2-1
TGTGCCAGCAGCGTAGTTGGCGGGGTATACAATGAGCAGTTCTTC
CASSVVGGVYNEQFF
>-|TRBV5-4|-|TRBJ2-7
TGTGCCAGCAGCTATAACCCCGGGGCCTCCTACGAGCAGTACTTC
CASSYNPGASYEQYF
>TRBD1|TRBV4-3|-|TRBJ1-1
TGCGCCAGCAGCCAAGGCCATGGGGGGACAGGGGGCACTGAAGCTTTCTTT
CASSQGHGGTGGTEAFF
>TRBD2|TRBV10-3|-|TRBJ2-1
TGTGCCATCAGTCCCGGGACTAGCGGGGGGAATGAGCAGTTCTTC
CAISPGTSGGNEQFF
>-|TRBV5-1|-|TRBJ2-3
TGCGCCAGCGGCATTGAGAGCTTCACAGATACGCAGTATTTT
CASGIESFTDTQYF
>TRBD2|TRBV5-1|-|TRBJ2-7
TGCGCCAGCAGTCCGGGACTAGTGACCTACGAGCAGTACTTC
CASSPGLVTYEQYF
>-|TRBV19|-|TRBJ2-1
TGTGCCAGTAGTATAGAGGGAAGCTCCTACAATGAGCAGTTCTTC
CASSIEGSSYNEQFF
>-|TRBV3-1/TRBV3-2|-|TRBJ2-7
TGTGCCAGCAGCCAAGATTCAACAGGTCGTGGCGAGCAGTACTTC
CASSQDSTGRGEQYF
>-|TRBV12-5|once|TRBJ1-2
TGTGCTAGTGGCTTAATGGCAGGGGCCGAGGGCTACACCTTC
CASGLMAGAEGYTF
>-|TRBV5-6|once|TRBJ2-5
TGTGCCAGCAGCTTAGGGCAGGCGCCGGAGACCCAGTACTTC
CASSLGQAPETQYF
>-|TRBV28|-|TRBJ2-1
TGTGCCAGCAGTTTTGGCTCCTACAATGAGCAGTTCTTC
CASSFGSYNEQFF
>-|TRBV5-1|-|TRBJ1-2
TGCGCCAGCAGCTTGGCGGCAGGCGATGGCTACACCTTC
CASSLAAGDGYTF
>-|TRBV5-6|-|TRBJ2-5
TGTGCCAGCAGCCCCTCACTAGCAGGGGAGACCCAGTACTTC
CASSPSLAGETQYF
>-|TRBV7-2|-|TRBJ2-1
TGTGCCAGCAGCCCCAGCGAGTACAATGAGCAGTTCTTC
CASSPSEYNEQFF
>TRBD2|TRBV27|-|TRBJ2-1
TGTGCCAGCAGTTCTCCCCTACTAGCGGGAGTGGGGAATGAGCAGTTCTTC
CASSSPLLAGVGNEQFF
>-|TRBV4-2|-|TRBJ2-7
TGTGCCAGCAGCCAAGAGAAGAGGCGGGTTACGTACTACGAGCAGTACTTC
CASSQEKRRVTYYEQYF
>-|TRBV7-9|-|TRBJ1-5
TGTGCCAGCAGCTTAATGGGGGATCAGCCCCAGCATTTT
CASSLMGDQPQHF
>-|TRBV2|-|TRBJ2-1
TGTGCCAGCAGTGACAGGGGCTCCTACAATGAGCAGTTCTTC
CASSDRGSYNEQFF
>-|TRBV28|-|TRBJ2-5
TGTGCCAGCAGTTTATCCCCGGGTCTTGTGGAGACCCAGTACTTC
CASSLSPGLVETQYF
>-|TRBV7-9|-|TRBJ1-1
TGTGCCAGCAGCTTAGGGGTAGGCACTGAAGCTTTCTTT
CASSLGVGTEAFF
>TRBD2|TRBV27|few|TRBJ2-1
TGTGCCAGCAGTTTGTACTCTAGCGGGGGGTACAATGAGCAGTTCTTC
CASSLYSSGGYNEQFF
>TRBD1|TRBV5-1|-|TRBJ2-2
TGCGCCAGCAGCTTGCCCTCCCCCGGGACAGGGGGGGCCGGGGAGCTGTTTTTT
CASSLPSPGTGGAGELFF
>-|TRBV2|-|TRBJ1-2
TGTGCCAGCAGTACCCACAGTAACTATGGCTACACCTTC
CASSTHSNYGYTF
>TRBD1|TRBV30|-|TRBJ1-5
TGTGCCTGGAGCCACGGACAGGGGGCTCAGCCCCAGCATTTT
CAWSHGQGAQPQHF
>TRBD2|TRBV24-1|-|TRBJ2-1
TGTGCCACCCGGCCGGCGGGAGGGTACAATGAGCAGTTCTTC
CATRPAGGYNEQFF
>-|TRBV7-2|-|TRBJ2-1
TGTGCCAGCAGCCTAGGGACTGGGGTTGGGATCGGTGAGCAGTTCTTC
CASSLGTGVGIGEQFF
>-|TRBV10-2|-|TRBJ1-1
TGCGCCAGCAGTGACCCCGGGACGGTGAACACTGAAGCTTTCTTT
CASSDPGTVNTEAFF
>-|TRBV9|-|TRBJ2-2
TGTGCCAGCAGCGAAAGAACTAGCCCCGACACCGGGGAGCTGTTTTTT
CASSERTSPDTGELFF
>-|TRBV21-1|-|TRBJ2-3
TGTGCCAGCGGGACCCGGGACAGGGTACATACGCAGTATTTT
CASGTRDRVHTQYF
>TRBD1|TRBV7-2|-|TRBJ1-1
TGTGCCAGCAGCTCATCCGGGACAGGGACCGAAGCTTTCTTT
CASSSSGTGTEAFF
>-|TRBV30|-|TRBJ2-2
TGTGCCTGGAGTGACAGGGCAGTGTTATGGACCGGGGAGCTGTTTTTT
CAWSDRAVLWTGELFF
>-|TRBV6-2/TRBV6-3|-|TRBJ2-7
TGTGCCAGCAGTTACTCCTTGAGACAGGCGAGCTACGAGCAGTACTTC
CASSYSLRQASYEQYF
>-|TRBV20-1|-|TRBJ2-7
TGCAGTGCTAGAGAGAGGTACGAGCAGTACTTC
CSARERYEQYF
>-|TRBV29-1|-|TRBJ2-3
TGCAGCGGGACCCGGACAGAGTACTTAGCTAGCACAGATACGCAGTATTTT
CSGTRTEYLASTDTQYF
>TRBD1|TRBV7-9|-|TRBJ1-1
TGTGCCAGCAGCTTAGTCTTTAGACAGGGTCTCATGAACACTGAAGCTTTCTTT
CASSLVFRQGLMNTEAFF
>-|TRBV19|once|TRBJ1-4
TGTGCCAGTAGTACAAAGAATGAAAAACTGTTTTTT
CASSTKNEKLFF